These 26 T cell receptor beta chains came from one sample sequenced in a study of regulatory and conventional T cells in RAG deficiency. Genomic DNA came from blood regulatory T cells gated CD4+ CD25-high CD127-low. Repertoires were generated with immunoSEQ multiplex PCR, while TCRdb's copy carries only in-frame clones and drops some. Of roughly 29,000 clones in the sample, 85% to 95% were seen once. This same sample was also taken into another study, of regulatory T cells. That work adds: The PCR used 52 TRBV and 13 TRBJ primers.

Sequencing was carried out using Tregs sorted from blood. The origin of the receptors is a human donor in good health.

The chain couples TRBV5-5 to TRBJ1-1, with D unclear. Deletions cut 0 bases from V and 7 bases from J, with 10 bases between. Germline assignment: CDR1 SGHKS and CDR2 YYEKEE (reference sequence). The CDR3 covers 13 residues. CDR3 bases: TGTGCCAGCAGCTTGGAGGGAATCGGTGAAGCTTTCTTT. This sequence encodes CASSLEGIGEAFF.

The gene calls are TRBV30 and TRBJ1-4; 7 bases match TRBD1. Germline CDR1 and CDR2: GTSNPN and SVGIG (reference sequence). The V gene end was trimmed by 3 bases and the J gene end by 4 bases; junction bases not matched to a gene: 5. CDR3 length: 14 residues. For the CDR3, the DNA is TGTGCCTGGAGCCGACAGGGAATTAATGAAAAACTGTTTTTT. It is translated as CAWSRQGINEKLFF.

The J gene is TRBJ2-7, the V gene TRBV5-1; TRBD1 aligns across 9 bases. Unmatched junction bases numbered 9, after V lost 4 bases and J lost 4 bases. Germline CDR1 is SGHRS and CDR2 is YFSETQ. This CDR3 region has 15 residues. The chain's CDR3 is CASSPSPGQGYEQYF. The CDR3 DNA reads TGCGCCAGCAGCCCAAGCCCGGGACAGGGATACGAGCAGTACTTC.

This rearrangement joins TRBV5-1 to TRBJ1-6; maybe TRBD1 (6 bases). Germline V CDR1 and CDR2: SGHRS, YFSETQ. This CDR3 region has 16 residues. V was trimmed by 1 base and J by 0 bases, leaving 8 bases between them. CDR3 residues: CASSLTGSSYNSPLHF. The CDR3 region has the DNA TGCGCCAGCAGCTTGACAGGGAGCTCCTATAATTCACCCCTCCACTTT.

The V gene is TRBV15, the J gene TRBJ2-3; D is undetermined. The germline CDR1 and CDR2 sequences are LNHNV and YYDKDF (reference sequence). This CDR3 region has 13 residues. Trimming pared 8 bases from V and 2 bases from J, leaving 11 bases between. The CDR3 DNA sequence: TGTGCCACCTTAGGGTTCTTCACAGATACGCAGTATTTT. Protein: CATLGFFTDTQYF.

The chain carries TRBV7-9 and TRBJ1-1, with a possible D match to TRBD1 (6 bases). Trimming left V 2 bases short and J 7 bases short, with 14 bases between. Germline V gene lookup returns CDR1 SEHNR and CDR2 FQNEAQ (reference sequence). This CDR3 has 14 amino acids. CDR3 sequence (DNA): TGTGCCAGCAGCTTATCGGGGGGCTTAAGTGAAGCTTTCTTT. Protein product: CASSLSGGLSEAFF.

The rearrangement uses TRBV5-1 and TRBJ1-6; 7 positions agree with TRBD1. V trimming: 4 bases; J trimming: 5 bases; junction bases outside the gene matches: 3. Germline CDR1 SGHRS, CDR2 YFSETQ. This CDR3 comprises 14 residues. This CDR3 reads CASSPQGDNSPLHF. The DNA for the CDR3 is TGCGCCAGCAGCCCCCAGGGGGATAATTCACCCCTCCACTTT.

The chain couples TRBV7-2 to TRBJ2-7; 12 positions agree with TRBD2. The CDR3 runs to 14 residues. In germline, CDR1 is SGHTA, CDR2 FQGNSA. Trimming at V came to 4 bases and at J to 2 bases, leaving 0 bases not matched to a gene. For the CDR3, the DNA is TGTGCCAGCAGCTGGACTAGCGGGGCCTACGAGCAGTACTTC. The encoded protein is CASSWTSGAYEQYF.

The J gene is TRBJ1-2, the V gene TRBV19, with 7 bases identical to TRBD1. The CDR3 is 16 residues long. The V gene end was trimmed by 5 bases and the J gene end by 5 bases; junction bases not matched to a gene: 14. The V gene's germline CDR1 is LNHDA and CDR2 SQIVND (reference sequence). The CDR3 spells CASSPRNPDRVYGYTF. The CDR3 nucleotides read TGTGCCAGTAGTCCCCGGAACCCCGACAGGGTTTATGGCTACACCTTC.

The CDR3 DNA is TGTGCCAGCAGGCTTCCGGGACTAACCTATGGCTACACCTTC. Translated: CASRLPGLTYGYTF. The V and J genes are TRBV5-5 and TRBJ1-2, with D maybe TRBD1 (5 bases). The CDR3 totals 14 residues. Trimming removed 5 bases at V and 4 bases at J, with 15 bases between. Per germline, CDR1 SGHKS and CDR2 YYEKEE (reference sequence).

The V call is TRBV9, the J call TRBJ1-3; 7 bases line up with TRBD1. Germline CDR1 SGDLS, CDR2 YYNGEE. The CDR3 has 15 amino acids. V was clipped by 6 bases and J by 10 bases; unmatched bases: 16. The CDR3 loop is CASTPTGVHCRTIYF. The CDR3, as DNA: TGTGCCAGCACCCCAACAGGGGTTCATTGCAGGACCATATATTTT.

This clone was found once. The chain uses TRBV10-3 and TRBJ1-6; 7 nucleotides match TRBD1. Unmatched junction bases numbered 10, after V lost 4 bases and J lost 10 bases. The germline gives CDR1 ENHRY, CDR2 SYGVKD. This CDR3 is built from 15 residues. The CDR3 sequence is CAISGGRRDRSPLHF. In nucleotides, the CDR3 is TGTGCCATCAGTGGCGGACGGAGGGACAGATCACCCCTCCACTTT.

CDR3 amino acids: CASSLTGNTIYF. As DNA, the CDR3 is TGCGCCAGCAGCCTGACAGGAAACACCATATATTTT. The chain is built from TRBV5-1 and TRBJ1-3; no definite D call. The length of the CDR3 is 12 residues. The germline V gene has CDR1 SGHRS and CDR2 YFSETQ. V was cut by 4 bases and J by 4 bases, with 6 bases left in between.

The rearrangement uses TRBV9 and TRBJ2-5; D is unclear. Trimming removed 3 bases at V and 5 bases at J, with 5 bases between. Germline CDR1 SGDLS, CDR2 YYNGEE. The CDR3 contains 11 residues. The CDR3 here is CASSAGETQYF. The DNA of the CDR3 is TGTGCCAGCAGCGCCGGGGAGACCCAGTACTTC.

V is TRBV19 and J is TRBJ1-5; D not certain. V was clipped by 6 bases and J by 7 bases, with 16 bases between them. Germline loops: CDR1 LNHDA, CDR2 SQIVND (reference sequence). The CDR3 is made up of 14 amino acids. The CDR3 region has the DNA TGTGCCAGTAGCCCTCGGGTGATGGCCCAGCCCCAGCATTTT. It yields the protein CASSPRVMAQPQHF.

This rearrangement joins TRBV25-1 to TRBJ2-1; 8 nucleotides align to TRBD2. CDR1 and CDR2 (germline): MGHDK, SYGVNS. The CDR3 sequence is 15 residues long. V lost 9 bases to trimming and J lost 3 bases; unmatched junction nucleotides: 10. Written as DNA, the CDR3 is TGTGCCAGTATTCCACGGGGGGGAAACTACAATGAGCAGTTCTTC. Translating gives CASIPRGGNYNEQFF.

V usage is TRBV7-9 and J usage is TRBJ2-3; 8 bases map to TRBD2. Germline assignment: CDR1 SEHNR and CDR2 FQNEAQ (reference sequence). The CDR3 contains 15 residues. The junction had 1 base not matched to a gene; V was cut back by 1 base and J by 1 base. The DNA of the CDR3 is TGTGCCAGCAGCTTAGTTAGCGGGGGCACAGATACGCAGTATTTT. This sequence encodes CASSLVSGGTDTQYF.

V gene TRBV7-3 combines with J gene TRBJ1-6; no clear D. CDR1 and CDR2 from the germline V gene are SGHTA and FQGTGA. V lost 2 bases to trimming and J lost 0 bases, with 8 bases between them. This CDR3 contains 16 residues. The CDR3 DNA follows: TGTGCCAGCAGCTTAGGTCCAAGCTCCTATAATTCACCCCTCCACTTT. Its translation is CASSLGPSSYNSPLHF.

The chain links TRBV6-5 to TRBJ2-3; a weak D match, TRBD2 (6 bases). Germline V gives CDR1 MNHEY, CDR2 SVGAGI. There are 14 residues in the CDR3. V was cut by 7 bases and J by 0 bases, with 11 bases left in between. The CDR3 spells CASKGGPSTDTQYF. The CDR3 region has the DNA TGTGCCAGCAAAGGAGGGCCAAGCACAGATACGCAGTATTTT.

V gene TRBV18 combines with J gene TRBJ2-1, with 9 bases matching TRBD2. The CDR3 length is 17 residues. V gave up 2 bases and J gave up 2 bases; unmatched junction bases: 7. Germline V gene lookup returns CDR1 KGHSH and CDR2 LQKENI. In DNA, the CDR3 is TGTGCCAGCTCACCAGGATTGGGGACTAGCACCTACAATGAGCAGTTCTTC. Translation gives CASSPGLGTSTYNEQFF.

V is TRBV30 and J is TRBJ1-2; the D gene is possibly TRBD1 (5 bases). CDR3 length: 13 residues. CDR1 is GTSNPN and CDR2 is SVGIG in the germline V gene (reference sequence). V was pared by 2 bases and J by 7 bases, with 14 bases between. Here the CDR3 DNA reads TGTGCCTGGAGTCGTTCGACCGGGGCTGGCTACACCTTC. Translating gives CAWSRSTGAGYTF. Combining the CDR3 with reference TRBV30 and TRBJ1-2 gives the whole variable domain SQTIHQWPATLVQPVGSPLSLECTVEGTSNPNLYWYRQAAGRGLQLLFYSVGIGQISSEVPQNLSASRPQDRQFILSSKKLLLSDSGFYLCAWSRSTGAGYTFGSGTRLTVV.

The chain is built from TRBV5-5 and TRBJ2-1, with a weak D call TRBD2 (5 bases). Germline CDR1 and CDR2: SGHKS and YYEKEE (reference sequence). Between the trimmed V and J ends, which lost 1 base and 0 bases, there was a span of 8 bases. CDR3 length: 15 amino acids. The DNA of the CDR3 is TGTGCCAGCAGCTTGACGGGAACCTCCTACAATGAGCAGTTCTTC. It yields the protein CASSLTGTSYNEQFF. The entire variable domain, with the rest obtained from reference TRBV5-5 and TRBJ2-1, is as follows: DAGVTQSPTHLIKTRGQQVTLRCSPISGHKSVSWYQQVLGQGPQFIFQYYEKEERGRGNFPDRFSARQFPNYSSELNVNALLLGDSALYLCASSLTGTSYNEQFFGPGTRLTVL.

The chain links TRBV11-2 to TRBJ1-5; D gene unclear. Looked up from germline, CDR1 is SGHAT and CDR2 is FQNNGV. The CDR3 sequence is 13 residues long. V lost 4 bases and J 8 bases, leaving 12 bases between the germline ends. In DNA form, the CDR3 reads TGTGCCAGCAGCTCCAACATAGGAGAGCCCCAGCATTTT. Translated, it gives CASSSNIGEPQHF.

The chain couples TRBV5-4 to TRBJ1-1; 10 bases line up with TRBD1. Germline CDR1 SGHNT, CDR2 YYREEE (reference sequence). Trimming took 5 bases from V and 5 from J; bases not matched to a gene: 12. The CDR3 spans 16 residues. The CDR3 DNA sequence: TGTGCCAGCAGGGCCGGGACAGGGGAAGGTTGGACTGAAGCTTTCTTT. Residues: CASRAGTGEGWTEAFF.

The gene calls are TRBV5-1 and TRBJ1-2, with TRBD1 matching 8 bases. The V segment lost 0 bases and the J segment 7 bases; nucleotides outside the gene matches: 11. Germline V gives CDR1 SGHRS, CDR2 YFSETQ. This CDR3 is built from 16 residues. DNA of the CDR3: TGCGCCAGCAGCTTGGTTCAGGGGGCGCGAACCAGTGGCTACACCTTC. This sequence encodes CASSLVQGARTSGYTF.

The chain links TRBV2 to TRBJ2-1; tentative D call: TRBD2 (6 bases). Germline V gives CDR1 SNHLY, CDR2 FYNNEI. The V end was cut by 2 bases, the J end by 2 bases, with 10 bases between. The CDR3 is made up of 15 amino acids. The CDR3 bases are TGTGCCAGCAGTGAAACGACTAGGGCCTACAATGAGCAGTTCTTC. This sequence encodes CASSETTRAYNEQFF.